This T cell receptor (beta chain) was identified during a study of Ad26.COV2.S vaccination and SARS-CoV-2 variants. Points from the study as a whole: Participants given vaccine showed non-spike TCR breadth similar to that of placebo recipients.

This clone was seen a handful of times. The antigen is not known. CDR1 is MDHEN and CDR2 is SYDVKM in the germline V gene. The CDR3 has 17 residues. V gave up 0 bases and J gave up 2 bases, with 14 bases separating them. The data were produced by immunoSEQ multiplex PCR, yet TCRdb's version contains in-frame clones alone and is incomplete. This table holds fewer than 100,000 clones, 82% found once. Sample: peripheral blood, taken after recovery from COVID-19. The V call is TRBV28, the J call TRBJ1-5; weak D call: TRBD1 (5 bases). The source is a human donor who had recovered from COVID-19. The CDR3 coding sequence is TGTGCCAGCAGTTTATGGGTCGGTATGGGGGGCAATCAGCCCCAGCATTTT. As protein: CASSLWVGMGGNQPQHF.